The TCR beta chain described here comes from a study of quantifying T cell responses using KT2 cells. As for the study in general: TCR alpha and beta constant-region primers primed reverse transcription of RNA.

The cDNA 3' end received a ligated oligonucleotide with a UMI. The first PCR ran about 4 cycles with an equimolar RC1.1 and RC1.2 beta primer mix. MiXCR, run by TCRdb on the UMI-ligation and nested PCR reads, gives a single entry per CDR3 protein. The table lists some 34,000 distinct CDR3 sequences, around 10% of them singletons. Germline lookup yields CDR1 SGHDN and CDR2 FVKESK. V shed 4 bases and J shed 4 bases, with 13 bases lying between them. This CDR3 region has 14 residues. This clonotype was detected only a few times. V gene TRBV14 combines with J gene TRBJ1-1, with D possibly being TRBD1 (5 bases). The clonotype comes from a human donor. Sequenced material: PBMCs spiked with cells of the T cell clone KT2. The CDR3 DNA reads TGTGCCAGCAGCCCTTTGGGGGGGGTCACTGAAGCTTTCTTT. Translation gives CASSPLGGVTEAFF. Complete variable domain (other parts from reference TRBV14 and TRBJ1-1): EAGVTQFPSHSVIEKGQTVTLRCDPISGHDNLYWYRRVMGKEIKFLLHFVKESKQDESGMPNNRFLAERTGGTYSTLKVQPAELEDSGVYFCASSPLGGVTEAFFGQGTRLTVV.